This T cell receptor beta chain was identified during a study of blood T cell repertoires in COVID-19. Germline CDR1 reads SGHNT; CDR2 reads YENEEA. The ends lost 8 bases at V and 6 bases at J; junction bases unmatched: 8. CDR3 size: 14 residues. In the authors' methods: Quantification of nucleated cells was approximated via reference gene primer amplification. Measured with immunoSEQ multiplex PCR; TCRdb has only the in-frame clones, and not every one. The V and J calls and the clone size are those of that table, but D and trimming were determined from the DNA. The sample contains about 17,000 clones, approximately 86% of which appear only once.

The V and J genes are TRBV11-3 and TRBJ2-1, with TRBD2 matching over 9 bases. The sequenced sample was peripheral blood. The receptor was derived from a man between 50 and 59 years old with active COVID-19. Here the CDR3 reads CASSRIAGANEQFF. CDR3 nucleotides: TGTGCCAGCTCCAGAATAGCGGGAGCCAATGAGCAGTTCTTC.